The T cell receptor (beta chain) under discussion was sequenced for a study of metastatic and nonmetastatic thyroid tumors. Study-level information: Repertoires of blood and of tissue (tumor or nodule) from malignant and benign thyroid patients were compared. General observations from the study: It was reportedly found that TCR beta diversity was significantly higher in malignant thyroid tumors than in benign nodules, a difference seen in both blood and tumor samples.

This clone was counted ten times or more. The antigen is unknown. The CDR3 totals 19 residues. Each patient came to thyroid surgery without any prior treatment (of any kind). Per the authors' pipeline: The authors used CDR3 differences across clinicopathological groups to build a distant-metastasis classifier for papillary thyroid cancer. TCRdb redid the clone calls on the PCR reads using MiXCR. TCRdb, not the original authors, processed these V and J calls. The table has tens of thousands of clones, 14% to 15% seen once; the top ten hold more than 3%. This receptor was identified in a female donor with papillary thyroid cancer or a benign thyroid nodule (not recorded which). Some clones in this sample may be carry-over from other donors' samples. V gene TRBV12-1 combines with J gene TRBJ2-1; the DNA was not used to check the table's D call, TRBD2. TRBV12-1 is recorded as a pseudogene. Sequenced input: blood. CDR3 residues: CASSFPLAGGVDSYNEQFF. CDR3 bases: TGTGCCAGCAGCTTCCCTCTAGCGGGAGGGGTAGACTCCTACAATGAGCAGTTCTTC.